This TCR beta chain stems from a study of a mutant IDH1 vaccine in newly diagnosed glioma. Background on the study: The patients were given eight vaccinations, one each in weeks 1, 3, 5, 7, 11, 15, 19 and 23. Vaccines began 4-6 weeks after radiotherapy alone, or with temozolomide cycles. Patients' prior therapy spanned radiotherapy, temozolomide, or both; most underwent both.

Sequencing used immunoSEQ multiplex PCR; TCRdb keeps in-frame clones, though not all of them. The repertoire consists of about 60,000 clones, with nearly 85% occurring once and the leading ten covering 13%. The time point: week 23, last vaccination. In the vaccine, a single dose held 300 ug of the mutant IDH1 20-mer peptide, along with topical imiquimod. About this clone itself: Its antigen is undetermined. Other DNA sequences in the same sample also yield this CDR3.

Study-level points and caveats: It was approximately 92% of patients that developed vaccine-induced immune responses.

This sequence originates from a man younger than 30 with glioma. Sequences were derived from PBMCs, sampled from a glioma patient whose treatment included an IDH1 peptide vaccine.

CDR3 loop: CASSPRRGDSNQPQHF. CDR3 bases: TGTGCCAGCAGCCCTAGGAGGGGCGATAGCAATCAGCCCCAGCATTTT. The chain couples TRBV7-2 to TRBJ1-5; D may be TRBD1 (5 bases). Germline V lookup: CDR1 SGHTA, CDR2 FQGNSA. This CDR3 has 16 amino acids. V lost 5 bases and J lost 0, with 14 bases in between.